This T cell receptor beta chain was found in a study of blood T cell repertoires in COVID-19. Study information: Samples of COVID-19 (acute and convalescent) were obtained from the United States, Italy and Spain. T cells, B-cell-depleted T cells, or PBMCs supplied cDNA or gDNA.

Source study methods: Estimates of nucleated cell counts were drawn from the amplification of reference gene primers. Sequenced by immunoSEQ multiplex PCR; TCRdb stores in-frame clones only, minus some. V, J and clone size are taken as reported in that table, and D and trimming were inferred from the DNA itself. The table records around 190,000 clones, more than 70% of them present only once. Germline CDR1 is LNHDA and CDR2 is SQIVND (reference sequence). This CDR3 comprises 17 residues. Trimming stripped 7 bases from V and 5 bases from J, with 25 bases between. Sequencing was done on a sample of peripheral blood. The sequence derives from a man younger than 35 with active or convalescent COVID-19. The V gene is TRBV19, the J gene TRBJ2-3; TRBD1 might be the D (5 bases). CDR3 residues: CASTSPRSPTGRDTQYF. For the CDR3, the DNA is TGTGCCAGTACCTCACCCCGATCGCCCACAGGTCGAGATACGCAGTATTTT. Based on the CDR3 plus reference TRBV19 and TRBJ2-3, the full variable domain is DGGITQSPKYLFRKEGQNVTLSCEQNLNHDAMYWYRQDPGQGLRLIYYSQIVNDFQKGDIAEGYSVSREKKESFPLTVTSAQKNPTAFYLCASTSPRSPTGRDTQYFGPGTRLTVL.